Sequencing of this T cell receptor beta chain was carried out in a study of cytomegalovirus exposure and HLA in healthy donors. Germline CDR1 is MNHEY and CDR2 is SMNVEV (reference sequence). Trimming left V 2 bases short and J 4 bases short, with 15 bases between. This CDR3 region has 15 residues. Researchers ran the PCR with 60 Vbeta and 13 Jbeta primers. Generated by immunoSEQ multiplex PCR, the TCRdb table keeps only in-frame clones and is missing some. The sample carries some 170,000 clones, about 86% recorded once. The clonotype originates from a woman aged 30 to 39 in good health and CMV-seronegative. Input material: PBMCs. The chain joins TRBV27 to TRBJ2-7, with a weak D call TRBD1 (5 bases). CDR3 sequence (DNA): TGTGCCAGCAGTTTAAGGGGTCGGCAGCCTTACGAGCAGTACTTC. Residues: CASSLRGRQPYEQYF.